Following are 29 T cell receptor beta chains from one sample sequenced in a study of neoadjuvant anti-PD-1 for oral cavity cancer (dated by TCRdb to 2020 to 2022). The library was produced with the immunoSEQ multiplex PCR assay. TCRdb limited this immuneACCESS table to in-frame rearrangements with V and J called. A share of clones is missing; checked studies link under half to unresolved V genes, and the rest is unexplained. Recorded for this sample are some 16,000 clones; about three fifths of them occurred a single time. Together, the top ten hold around 2.7% of the sample. The sample's time point, from its label and the paper: before neoadjuvant nivolumab. The sample consisted of PBMCs, taken before nivolumab (anti-PD-1) treatment. These receptors originate from a person between 40 and 79 years old with oral cavity squamous cell carcinoma.

The chain uses TRBV5-1 and TRBJ1-1; D might be TRBD1 (5 bases). Trimming shortened V by 0 bases and J by 4 bases, and 7 bases separated the two germline ends. Germline CDR1 SGHRS, CDR2 YFSETQ. The CDR3 runs 13 residues. CDR3 sequence: CASSLEGFTEAFF. CDR3 bases: TGCGCCAGCAGCTTGGAGGGGTTCACTGAAGCTTTCTTT.

The genes are TRBV5-6 and TRBJ2-2, with D possibly being TRBD2 (5 bases). Looked up from germline, CDR1 is SGHDT and CDR2 is YYEEEE. Trimming took off 2 bases at V and 2 bases at J, with 10 bases between the two ends. The length of the CDR3 is 15 residues. The CDR3 sequence: CASSFWPGNTGELFF. The CDR3 DNA reads TGTGCCAGCAGCTTTTGGCCGGGAAACACCGGGGAGCTGTTTTTT.

The gene calls are TRBV5-6 and TRBJ2-7, with 8 nucleotides matching TRBD1. The CDR3 runs 14 residues. Germline trimming cut 4 bases from V and 1 base from J; bases unmatched to any gene: 4. In germline, CDR1 is SGHDT, CDR2 YYEEEE. As DNA, the CDR3 is TGTGCCAGCAGCGTAGGACAGGGATCCTACGAGCAGTACTTC. It specifies CASSVGQGSYEQYF.

The chain combines TRBV2 with TRBJ2-1; 8 nucleotides agree with TRBD2. There are 15 residues in the CDR3. Germline V gene sequence: CDR1 SNHLY, CDR2 FYNNEI. The V gene end was trimmed by 3 bases and the J gene end by 7 bases; junction bases not matched to a gene: 8. The CDR3 DNA follows: TGTGCCAGCAGTGATGAAGCGGGAGTGGGTAATGAGCAGTTCTTC. Its protein product is CASSDEAGVGNEQFF.

This clone has a handful of counts. The chain carries TRBV5-4 and TRBJ1-2, with D perhaps TRBD1 (5 bases). Germline CDR1 SGHNT, CDR2 YYREEE (reference sequence). This CDR3 has 14 residues. V was pared by 3 bases and J by 0 bases, with 9 bases between. CDR3 sequence (DNA): TGTGCCAGCAGCTACGACAGCTCTAACTATGGCTACACCTTC. This sequence encodes CASSYDSSNYGYTF. The full variable domain, in which reference TRBV5-4 and TRBJ1-2 provide the parts outside the CDR3, is ETGVTQSPTHLIKTRGQQVTLRCSSQSGHNTVSWYQQALGQGPQFIFQYYREEENGRGNFPPRFSGLQFPNYSSELNVNALELDDSALYLCASSYDSSNYGYTFGSGTRLTVV.

This chain joins TRBV11-3 and TRBJ1-3, with TRBD1 matching over 10 bases. Germline V gene lookup returns CDR1 SGHNT and CDR2 YENEEA. Trimming removed 4 bases from V and 1 base from J; junction bases left unmatched: 4. The CDR3 has 16 amino acids. Here the CDR3 reads CASSYGTGDSGNTIYF. The CDR3 DNA reads TGTGCCAGCAGCTACGGGACAGGGGATTCTGGAAACACCATATATTTT. The full variable domain, completed using reference TRBV11-3 and TRBJ1-3, is EAGVVQSPRYKIIEKKQPVAFWCNPISGHNTLYWYLQNLGQGPELLIRYENEEAVDDSQLPKDRFSAERLKGVDSTLKIQPAELGDSAVYLCASSYGTGDSGNTIYFGEGSWLTVV.

The rearrangement joins TRBV6-5 to TRBJ1-1; TRBD1 aligns across 9 bases. V was clipped by 8 bases and J by 8 bases; unmatched bases: 9. This CDR3 is built from 13 residues. CDR1 is MNHEY, CDR2 SVGAGI, per germline. CDR3 protein: CASDSGTGTEAFF. In DNA, the CDR3 is TGTGCCAGCGACTCCGGGACAGGGACAGAAGCTTTCTTT.

This chain uses TRBV9 with TRBJ2-1, with a tentative D call TRBD2 (5 bases). With 3 bases removed from V and 6 bases from J, the gap between germline ends came to 16 bases. Per the germline V gene, CDR1 is SGDLS and CDR2 is YYNGEE. The CDR3 runs 15 residues. The DNA of the CDR3 is TGTGCCAGCAGCGAAGCCGCTTTCCGGGGCAATGAGCAGTTCTTC. This encodes CASSEAAFRGNEQFF.

The rearrangement links TRBV10-3 to TRBJ2-1, with 9 bases aligning to TRBD2. This CDR3 is 16 amino acids long. Germline V gives CDR1 ENHRY, CDR2 SYGVKD. The junction had 4 bases not matched to a gene; V was cut back by 3 bases and J by 1 base. Here the CDR3 reads CAISDGLAPSYNEQFF. As DNA, the CDR3 is TGTGCCATCAGTGACGGACTAGCGCCGTCCTACAATGAGCAGTTCTTC.

The count of this clone is one. V usage is TRBV7-8 and J usage is TRBJ2-7; TRBD1 or TRBD2 may be the D gene (5 bases each). The CDR3 contains 15 residues. The V gene lost 2 bases and the J gene lost 0 bases, with 11 bases spanning the gap. Germline V CDR1 and CDR2: SGHVS, FQNEAQ. CDR3 amino acids: CASSLSSGTSYEQYF. CDR3 DNA: TGTGCCAGCAGCTTATCGTCAGGGACCTCCTACGAGCAGTACTTC.

This chain uses TRBV19 with TRBJ1-3; unclear D gene. Trimming pared 10 bases from V and 4 bases from J, leaving 14 bases between. The germline CDR1 and CDR2 sequences are LNHDA and SQIVND (reference sequence). The CDR3 loop spans 13 amino acids. The CDR3 region has the DNA TGTGCCACTCGAGGGTTAGGGGGAAACACCATATATTTT. Translated: CATRGLGGNTIYF.

The chain links TRBV10-3 to TRBJ2-7; 9 bases match TRBD2. The CDR3 extends over 16 amino acids. Germline V gene data show CDR1 as ENHRY and CDR2 as SYGVKD. Trimming cost V 2 bases and J 2 bases; bases outside gene matches: 7. The CDR3 is CAISEPGVAGAYEQYF. For the CDR3, the DNA is TGTGCCATCAGTGAGCCCGGGGTAGCGGGAGCCTACGAGCAGTACTTC.

The V call is TRBV2, the J call TRBJ1-5, with 8 nucleotides matching TRBD1. Trimming cost V 4 bases and J 7 bases; bases outside gene matches: 3. The CDR3 is 13 amino acids. Looked up from germline, CDR1 is SNHLY and CDR2 is FYNNEI. The CDR3 region has the DNA TGTGCCAGCAGTGGGCAGGGGGCACAGCCCCAGCATTTT. It codes for CASSGQGAQPQHF.

V gene TRBV30 combines with J gene TRBJ1-4, with D possibly matching TRBD1 (6 bases). The length of the CDR3 is 15 residues. Germline V gene sequence: CDR1 GTSNPN, CDR2 SVGIG (reference sequence). V lost 0 bases to trimming and J lost 8 bases, with 16 bases between them. Written as DNA, the CDR3 is TGTGCCTGGAGTGTTACCACAGGGTTAAAGGAAAAACTGTTTTTT. It yields the protein CAWSVTTGLKEKLFF. Full variable domain (rest looked up from reference TRBV30 and TRBJ1-4): SQTIHQWPATLVQPVGSPLSLECTVEGTSNPNLYWYRQAAGRGLQLLFYSVGIGQISSEVPQNLSASRPQDRQFILSSKKLLLSDSGFYLCAWSVTTGLKEKLFFGSGTQLSVL.

V usage is TRBV30 and J usage is TRBJ1-1; D gene unclear. The CDR3 sequence is 13 residues long. V lost 4 bases and J lost 3, with 12 bases in between. The germline gives CDR1 GTSNPN, CDR2 SVGIG (reference sequence). For the CDR3, the DNA is TGTGCCTGGAAGATATCTTGGGACACTGAAGCTTTCTTT. Translation: CAWKISWDTEAFF. The variable domain in full, completed from reference TRBV30 and TRBJ1-1, reads SQTIHQWPATLVQPVGSPLSLECTVEGTSNPNLYWYRQAAGRGLQLLFYSVGIGQISSEVPQNLSASRPQDRQFILSSKKLLLSDSGFYLCAWKISWDTEAFFGQGTRLTVV.

This clone was recorded only once. The V and J genes are TRBV28 and TRBJ2-5; 7 bases align to TRBD2. The CDR3 loop spans 16 amino acids. In germline, CDR1 is MDHEN, CDR2 SYDVKM. The V segment lost 3 bases and the J segment 3 bases; nucleotides outside the gene matches: 10. CDR3 sequence reads: CASSLAGWGREETQYF. The CDR3 DNA sequence: TGTGCCAGCAGTTTGGCCGGTTGGGGGAGGGAAGAGACCCAGTACTTC.

The V call is TRBV11-2, the J call TRBJ2-7, with 8 nucleotides matching TRBD2. Trimming cost V 1 base and J 3 bases; bases outside gene matches: 2. This CDR3 contains 14 residues. Per germline, CDR1 SGHAT and CDR2 FQNNGV. In DNA form, the CDR3 reads TGTGCCAGCAGCTTAGGGCTAGCGGGCTACGAGCAGTACTTC. Translated, it gives CASSLGLAGYEQYF.

The chain carries TRBV14 and TRBJ2-7; tentative D call: TRBD2 (5 bases). V was trimmed by 1 base and J by 6 bases, leaving 16 bases between them. Germline V lookup: CDR1 SGHDN, CDR2 FVKESK. The CDR3 is made up of 15 amino acids. The CDR3 loop reads CASSQVTAPAGEQYF. The CDR3 nucleotides are TGTGCCAGCAGCCAAGTAACCGCCCCGGCGGGCGAGCAGTACTTC. The variable domain in full, completed from reference TRBV14 and TRBJ2-7, reads EAGVTQFPSHSVIEKGQTVTLRCDPISGHDNLYWYRRVMGKEIKFLLHFVKESKQDESGMPNNRFLAERTGGTYSTLKVQPAELEDSGVYFCASSQVTAPAGEQYFGPGTRLTVT.

The chain recombines TRBV9 with TRBJ1-1, with D unresolved. V was trimmed by 0 bases and J by 1 base, leaving 4 bases between them. Germline CDR1 SGDLS, CDR2 YYNGEE. CDR3 length: 13 amino acids. CDR3 bases: TGTGCCAGCAGCGTAGCTAGGAACACTGAAGCTTTCTTT. Amino acid sequence: CASSVARNTEAFF.

The CDR3 DNA is TGTGCCAGCAGTTTATCAGGGGGTAGCGGGTACGAGCAGTACTTC. Its translation: CASSLSGGSGYEQYF. J is TRBJ2-7 and V is TRBV27; D is perhaps TRBD2 (7 bases). Looked up from germline, CDR1 is MNHEY and CDR2 is SMNVEV (reference sequence). V lost 0 bases, J lost 4 bases, and 13 bases lay in between. There are 15 residues in the CDR3.

This clone was seen only a few times. V gene TRBV7-9 combines with J gene TRBJ1-1; D might be TRBD1 (5 bases). The V gene lost 8 bases and the J gene lost 0 bases, with 10 bases spanning the gap. Germline V gene sequence: CDR1 SEHNR, CDR2 FQNEAQ (reference sequence). This CDR3 is built from 13 residues. The CDR3 DNA sequence: TGTGCCAGCGACGCAGGGATGAACACTGAAGCTTTCTTT. It encodes CASDAGMNTEAFF.

The V and J genes are TRBV9 and TRBJ2-5; D not certain. The V end lost 4 bases, the J end lost 5 bases, and 15 bases lay between the germline ends. CDR3 size: 14 residues. The V gene's germline CDR1 is SGDLS and CDR2 YYNGEE. The CDR3 coding sequence is TGTGCCAGCAGCCCCCAGAGCCTAGGGGAGACCCAGTACTTC. Residues: CASSPQSLGETQYF.

This clone has more than one count but fewer than ten. The rearrangement joins TRBV7-3 to TRBJ2-7; D unresolved. This CDR3 comprises 17 residues. The V and J ends lost 2 bases and 2 bases respectively, with 19 bases between them. The germline gives CDR1 SGHTA, CDR2 FQGTGA. CDR3 nucleotide sequence: TGTGCCAGCAGCTTAGGTCCAGGTTTTAGCCGGACCTACGAGCAGTACTTC. Translated, it gives CASSLGPGFSRTYEQYF.

This chain links TRBV28 with TRBJ2-3; no firm D call. Per the germline V gene, CDR1 is MDHEN and CDR2 is SYDVKM. The CDR3 covers 12 residues. Trimming removed 5 bases at V and 10 bases at J, with 13 bases between. As DNA, the CDR3 is TGTGCCAGCAGTACGCTCCGTTCTGCGCAGTATTTT. Protein sequence: CASSTLRSAQYF.

This chain joins TRBV6-5 and TRBJ2-7, with 11 bases fitting TRBD2. The germline CDR1 and CDR2 sequences are MNHEY and SVGAGI. This CDR3 is 16 amino acids long. The junction had 5 bases not matched to a gene; V was cut back by 0 bases and J by 4 bases. The CDR3 region is CASSYSLAGGSYEQYF. In nucleotides, the CDR3 is TGTGCCAGCAGTTACTCTCTAGCGGGAGGATCTTACGAGCAGTACTTC.

The V gene is TRBV18, the J gene TRBJ1-4; 7 nucleotides agree with TRBD1. In germline, CDR1 is KGHSH, CDR2 LQKENI. V shed 4 bases, J shed 4 bases, and the junction held 3 bases outside the gene matches. There are 14 residues in the CDR3. The CDR3 here is CASSLYRGNEKLFF. DNA for the CDR3: TGTGCCAGCTCACTTTACAGGGGTAATGAAAAACTGTTTTTT.

The chain couples TRBV5-5 to TRBJ2-3; 9 nucleotides line up with TRBD2. The CDR3 totals 18 residues. From germline, CDR1 is SGHKS and CDR2 YYEKEE (reference sequence). V lost 2 bases to trimming and J lost 4 bases; unmatched junction nucleotides: 14. CDR3 residues: CASSFEVPGLAYSDTQYF. CDR3 coding DNA: TGTGCCAGCAGCTTCGAAGTTCCGGGACTAGCTTACTCAGATACGCAGTATTTT. Combining the CDR3 with reference TRBV5-5 and TRBJ2-3 gives the whole variable domain DAGVTQSPTHLIKTRGQQVTLRCSPISGHKSVSWYQQVLGQGPQFIFQYYEKEERGRGNFPDRFSARQFPNYSSELNVNALLLGDSALYLCASSFEVPGLAYSDTQYFGPGTRLTVL.

V is TRBV7-8 and J is TRBJ2-7; TRBD1 aligns across 8 bases. V shed 4 bases, J shed 7 bases, and the junction held 15 bases outside the gene matches. This CDR3 has 16 amino acids. From germline, CDR1 is SGHVS and CDR2 FQNEAQ. The CDR3, as DNA: TGTGCCAGCAGCTCGGAGATCGGACAGGGTTTGAAGGAGCAGTACTTC. Translated, it gives CASSSEIGQGLKEQYF.

The V gene is TRBV29-1, the J gene TRBJ2-5; D gene ambiguous. Between the trimmed V and J ends, which lost 5 bases and 4 bases, there was a span of 14 bases. The CDR3 has 13 amino acids. The germline V gene encodes CDR1 SQVTM and CDR2 ANQGSEA. The CDR3 DNA follows: TGCAGCGTTATGGGTCTAGGCGGAGAGACCCAGTACTTC. This sequence encodes CSVMGLGGETQYF.